A selection of T cell receptor beta chains follows, all from one sample in a study of shared clonotypes between healthy human individuals. Repertoires were generated with immunoSEQ multiplex PCR, while TCRdb's copy carries only in-frame clones and drops some. The sample includes nearly 500,000 clones, 76% of them seen just once. Sequencing was performed on PBMCs. Receptors were obtained from a woman in her 40s in good health. Some clones in this sample may be carry-over from other donors' samples. Both conserved end residues are part of each CDR3. The D gene is left open where the match is weak. The size field is filled for only some rows; it gives once, few, many or a size class.

J gene	clone size	D gene	V gene	CDR3 DNA	CDR3 protein
TRBJ2-2	-	TRBD1	TRBV10-3	TGTGCCATCAAGACAGGGGCGAAGAACACCGGGGAGCTGTTTTTT	CAIKTGAKNTGELFF
TRBJ2-4	many	-	TRBV4-1	TGCGCCAGCAGCCAAGGCCTCGTGGCCAAAAACATTCAGTACTTC	CASSQGLVAKNIQYF
TRBJ1-2	few	-	TRBV29-1	TGCAGCGACCACAGGGATGGCTACACCTTC	CSDHRDGYTF
TRBJ2-5	-	-	TRBV28	TGTGCCAGCAGGCTATCCCGGGGTGAGACCCAGTACTTC	CASRLSRGETQYF
TRBJ2-1	few	-	TRBV6-1	TGTGCCAGCACCTGGAGGGGGGTGTCCTACAATGAGCAGTTCTTC	CASTWRGVSYNEQFF
TRBJ2-1	-	-	TRBV4-1	TGCGCCAGCAGCGAGGGTAGGGGGAGTCGCCCCTACAATGAGCAGTTCTTC	CASSEGRGSRPYNEQFF
TRBJ2-1	-	TRBD2	TRBV25-1	TGTGCCAGCAGTGAACCAGCGGGAGTAGGGTACAATGAGCAGTTCTTC	CASSEPAGVGYNEQFF
TRBJ1-1	-	-	TRBV9	TGTGCCAGCAGCGCGTCAGTGAACACTGAAGCTTTCTTT	CASSASVNTEAFF
TRBJ2-6	-	TRBD1	TRBV2	TGTGCCAGCCTGAAAGACAGGGGAGACAACGTCCTGACTTTC	CASLKDRGDNVLTF
TRBJ2-7	few	TRBD1	TRBV29-1	TGCAGCGTGGGGACAGGGGGTTCTGGGCAGTACTTC	CSVGTGGSGQYF
TRBJ2-1	-	-	TRBV9	TGTGCCAGCAGCGTAAGCTCTATCGAGGTTAATGAGCAGTTCTTC	CASSVSSIEVNEQFF
TRBJ1-5	-	-	TRBV6-1	TGTGCCAGCAGTGAAGCGAGACAGCTTTGGGATCAGCCCCAGCATTTT	CASSEARQLWDQPQHF
TRBJ2-3	-	TRBD1	TRBV15	TGTGCCACCAGCAGGGATGGACAGGGGACAGATACGCAGTATTTT	CATSRDGQGTDTQYF
TRBJ1-2	-	TRBD1	TRBV28	TGTGCCAGCAGTTCGGGACAGTGGGGCTACACCTTC	CASSSGQWGYTF
TRBJ1-3	-	-	TRBV4-2	TGTGCCAGCAGCCAAGGGGGGCCCCCAGGGGCTGGAAACACCATATATTTT	CASSQGGPPGAGNTIYF
TRBJ2-2	once	TRBD1	TRBV7-9	TGTGCCAGCAGCCTAGAAAGGGACAGCGGGGAGCTGTTTTTT	CASSLERDSGELFF
TRBJ2-7	-	TRBD1	TRBV30	TGTGCCTGGAGAGTACCCGGGACAGCCTACGAGCAGTACTTC	CAWRVPGTAYEQYF
TRBJ2-7	-	-	TRBV28	TGTGCCAGCAGGCGGGACAGCCTAAGGGAGGGCCTTTACGAGCAGTACTTC	CASRRDSLREGLYEQYF
TRBJ2-2	many	TRBD2	TRBV9	TGTGCCAGCAGCTCCCCATATGGGACTAGCACCGGGGAGCTGTTTTTT	CASSSPYGTSTGELFF
TRBJ1-1	-	-	TRBV13	TGTGCCAGCAGCTCGGGGACGGTGAACACTGAAGCTTTCTTT	CASSSGTVNTEAFF
TRBJ1-1	once	TRBD1	TRBV2	TGTGCCAGCGACCGGGACAGGGCCACTGAAGCTTTCTTT	CASDRDRATEAFF
TRBJ2-7	-	TRBD2	TRBV27	TGTGCCAGCAGGGGGGGGGTAGCCGCCTGGAGGGAGCAGTACTTC	CASRGGVAAWREQYF
TRBJ2-7	-	TRBD2	TRBV7-3	TGTGCCAGCAGCTCTCAGACTAGCGGGAGACTCTACGAGCAGTACTTC	CASSSQTSGRLYEQYF
TRBJ2-2	-	-	TRBV7-3	TGTGCCAGCAGCTTAACTGGGCTGGGCACCGGGGAGCTGTTTTTT	CASSLTGLGTGELFF
TRBJ2-3	-	-	TRBV5-5	TGTGCCAGCAGTGCCGGCGGCAGACCCACAGATACGCAGTATTTT	CASSAGGRPTDTQYF
TRBJ1-1	-	TRBD1	TRBV15	TGTGCCACCAGTGACAGGGAAAACACTGAAGCTTTCTTT	CATSDRENTEAFF
TRBJ1-2	-	TRBD1	TRBV10-3	TGTGCCACCGCCGCGGGACAGCCCTATGGCTACACCTTC	CATAAGQPYGYTF
TRBJ1-1	-	-	TRBV7-8	TGTGCCAGCAGCTCAAGGGGCAGGGCAGTTACTGAAGCTTTCTTT	CASSSRGRAVTEAFF
TRBJ2-1	-	TRBD2	TRBV4-1	TGCGCCAGCAGCCAAATTAATATGGGACTAGCGAATGAGCAGTTCTTC	CASSQINMGLANEQFF
TRBJ2-5	-	-	TRBV7-2	TGTGCCAGCAGCTTAGGTTCCGCGTCCCAGTACTTC	CASSLGSASQYF
TRBJ1-5	-	-	TRBV28	TGTGCCAGCAGGATAACCTTTAGCAATCAGCCCCAGCATTTT	CASRITFSNQPQHF
TRBJ1-1	-	-	TRBV4-1	TGCGCCAGCAGCCTTCCCCAACGAGGGCTGAACACTGAAGCTTTCTTT	CASSLPQRGLNTEAFF
TRBJ2-7	-	TRBD2	TRBV7-2	TGTGCCAGCAGCTCTGGGACTAGCGCGTACGAGCAGTACTTC	CASSSGTSAYEQYF
TRBJ1-5	-	-	TRBV7-8	TGTGCCAGCAGCTTATTCCGGGGAGGGTTGGGTCAGCCCCAGCATTTT	CASSLFRGGLGQPQHF
TRBJ2-7	-	-	TRBV5-4	TGTGCCAGCAGCTTGGGAGCACTCAGCTCCTACGAGCAGTACTTC	CASSLGALSSYEQYF
TRBJ2-3	-	TRBD2	TRBV4-1	TGCGCCAGCAGCCGCCCCCCAGGCCTAGCGGGAGGTCCAGATACGCAGTATTTT	CASSRPPGLAGGPDTQYF
TRBJ1-1	-	-	TRBV5-1	TGCGCCAGCAGCTTGGACAGAGGGAATGCGGCTTTCTTT	CASSLDRGNAAFF
TRBJ1-2	-	-	TRBV29-1	TGCAGCGTTGAGTCGGGGTACGGCTACACCTTC	CSVESGYGYTF
TRBJ1-1	few	TRBD1	TRBV5-6	TGTGCCAGCAGCTTCGGGACAGGGGACACTGAAGCTTTCTTT	CASSFGTGDTEAFF
TRBJ2-5	-	TRBD2	TRBV5-1	TGCGCCAGCAGCTCTACAACCGGACTAGCGGAGACCCAAGAGACCCAGTACTTC	CASSSTTGLAETQETQYF
TRBJ1-6	-	-	TRBV30	TGTGCCTGGACGTACAGGAGCAATTCACCCCTCCACTTT	CAWTYRSNSPLHF
TRBJ2-5	-	TRBD2	TRBV9	TGTGCCAGCAGCGCCGGGACTAGCGGGAGTATGGGGGAGACCCAGTACTTC	CASSAGTSGSMGETQYF
TRBJ1-5	-	-	TRBV6-1	TGTGCCAGCAGTGTGGGCAGGGGTAGTGGTCAGCCCCAGCATTTT	CASSVGRGSGQPQHF
TRBJ1-1	-	-	TRBV28	TGTGCCAGCGGTTTAACGATCGGGCGGGAGGGGACTGAAGCTTTCTTT	CASGLTIGREGTEAFF
TRBJ2-1	-	-	TRBV7-3	TGTGCCAGCAGCTTAAACCCCGGGTCGTATGAGCAGTTCTTC	CASSLNPGSYEQFF
TRBJ2-3	-	-	TRBV9	TGTGCCAGCAGCGTAGGACGGGGCACAGATACGCAGTATTTT	CASSVGRGTDTQYF
TRBJ1-5	-	-	TRBV19	TGTGCCAGTAGTATAGATGGGGGATATCAGCCCCAGCATTTT	CASSIDGGYQPQHF
TRBJ2-1	once	-	TRBV5-1	TGCGCCAGCAGAGTCGCCCCAATGGAAGCTGAGCAGTTCTTC	CASRVAPMEAEQFF
TRBJ1-5	-	-	TRBV2	TGTGCCAGCAGTGAATGGGGTCAGCCCCAGCATTTT	CASSEWGQPQHF
TRBJ2-5	-	TRBD2	TRBV10-3	TGTGCCATCTCTACTGGGAGGGAGCAAGAGACCCAGTACTTC	CAISTGREQETQYF
TRBJ1-3	-	-	TRBV13	TGTGCCAGCAGCTTTGCAGGTGGAAGCTCTGGAAACACCATATATTTT	CASSFAGGSSGNTIYF
TRBJ2-1	-	-	TRBV7-2	TGTGCCAGCAGCTTAGTCCCAGGGGCTAACGTAGTCTTC	CASSLVPGANVVF
TRBJ2-3	once	-	TRBV10-3	TGTGCCATCAGTGAGGGACCCACAGATACGCAGTATTTT	CAISEGPTDTQYF
TRBJ1-4	-	TRBD1	TRBV5-1	TGCGCCAGCAGCGGGGAAGGACAGGGGATTGAAAAACTGTTTTTT	CASSGEGQGIEKLFF
TRBJ2-3	-	TRBD1	TRBV9	TGTGCCAGCAGCGTAGGGGGGACAGATACAGATACGCAGTATTTT	CASSVGGTDTDTQYF
TRBJ1-1	-	-	TRBV2	TGTGCCAGCAGTGGGCGGGGAAACACTGAAGCTTTCTTT	CASSGRGNTEAFF
TRBJ2-5	-	TRBD2	TRBV5-1	TGCGCCAGCAGCCCTGGGACTAGCCCCGGAGAGACCCAGTACTTC	CASSPGTSPGETQYF
TRBJ2-2	-	-	TRBV7-6	TGTGCCAGCAGCTCCGAAGTGGGGGAGCTGTTTTTT	CASSSEVGELFF
TRBJ2-2	many	TRBD1	TRBV19	TGTGCCAGTAGCCTAACAGGGGGCACCGGGGAGCTGTTTTTT	CASSLTGGTGELFF
TRBJ2-7	-	TRBD1	TRBV19	TGTGCCAGTAGTATTGGGAAGACAGGGGGCGAGCAGTACTTC	CASSIGKTGGEQYF